This T cell receptor beta chain was captured in a study of T cell responses to AZD1222 COVID-19 vaccine. A remark on this clone: What it binds is not known.

Sequencing was performed with immunoSEQ multiplex PCR; in TCRdb, only in-frame clones are kept and a portion is missing. The repertoire holds fewer than 150,000 clones, with roughly 93% as singletons. Points from the study as a whole: Mostly white British, mostly female donors; authors suggested clonal diversity may be underestimated.

Germline assignment: CDR1 SGHNT and CDR2 YYREEE (reference sequence). This CDR3 is built from 13 residues. V lost 3 bases to trimming and J lost 10 bases, with 16 bases between them. Sample: peripheral blood, taken on day 0 of AZD1222 vaccination. The genes are TRBV5-4 and TRBJ1-2; D not resolved. This TCR was sampled from an adult in good health. The CDR3 nucleotides are TGTGCCAGCAGCTCCTCGTCCCAGAGGAACTACACCTTC. Protein: CASSSSSQRNYTF.